The T cell receptor beta chain under discussion was sequenced for a study of blood T cell repertoires in COVID-19 (dated by TCRdb to 2018 to 2020). Notes on the research overall: Collaborator samples came from the United States, Italy and Spain and covered acute and convalescent phases of COVID-19. The prospective study material was composed of cDNA or gDNA derived from T cells, B-cell-depleted T cells, or PBMCs. The dataset comprised deeply sampled blood TCRbeta repertoires from subjects exposed to, actively infected with, or recovered from COVID-19. The repertoires were made available in a free public database intended to serve as a resource for research on the immune response to SARS-CoV-2. The samples were drawn from the first 160 participants of the ongoing ImmuneRACE study and from some 1,300 subjects provided by 6 global collaborators. The sample metadata nearly always contained a de-identified subject ID, COVID-19 status, age in years and sex. Where available, HLA class I and class II types were obtained from metadata supplied by the sample provider rather than from assay-based typing. Broad study findings and their caveats: How much clinical and demographic metadata was included differed by source and by participant, and the metadata was provided uncurated.

The immunoSEQ Assay, a bias-controlled multiplex PCR, was used to amplify TCRbeta CDR3 regions from genomic DNA. Under the source paper's analysis protocol: The number of nucleated cells in each sample was estimated by amplification of reference gene primers within the assay. Sequence reads were collapsed and filtered to measure the absolute abundance of every unique TCRbeta CDR3 rearrangement. For each sample, productive Simpson clonality was calculated as the square root of Simpson's diversity index across productive rearrangements. This is the immuneACCESS table as TCRdb keeps it, with only in-frame sequences that have V and J called. A part of the clones is gone; compared with another copy, unresolved V genes explain less than half, and the rest is unexplained. V and J calls and clone size are copied from that table; D and trimming were computed from the DNA. A total of 150,000 to 200,000 clones appear in this sample, roughly 87% of them only once. The ten top clones hold 1% to 1.5% of the sample.

The germline V end is reduced by 4 bases and the J end by 8 bases; junction bases left unmatched: 11. The germline V gene yields SGHRS for CDR1 and YFSETQ for CDR2. There are 15 amino acids in the CDR3, from cysteine to phenylalanine inclusive. The CDR3 DNA has 45 bases and is translated from base 1. Worth noting for this clone: The clone's antigen remains unknown. No much larger clone is present one base from it, and per-base qualities are unavailable.

In the prospective study, participants were 18 to 89 years old, resided in fewer than 25 geographic areas of the United States, and were enrolled through a virtual design. In the prospective study, cohorts were assigned on the basis of participant-reported clinical history obtained from a screening survey and a study questionnaire. In the prospective study, whole blood, serum and a nasopharyngeal or oropharyngeal swab were collected from each participant by mobile phlebotomists. Prospective study participants could optionally give additional blood draws and questionnaires over an approximately two-month period. Prospective study blood samples were shipped either frozen or at room temperature before DNA extraction.

The source is a human donor with acute COVID-19. The donor label of this sample is uncertain. The sequence is built from TRBV5-1 and TRBJ1-2; 10 of the junction bases match TRBD1. The sample comprised PBMCs or T cells enriched from blood (not recorded which). Here the CDR3 is given as CASSIPGTGAIGYTF. The bases are TGCGCCAGCAGCATCCCCGGGACAGGGGCTATCGGCTACACCTTC.